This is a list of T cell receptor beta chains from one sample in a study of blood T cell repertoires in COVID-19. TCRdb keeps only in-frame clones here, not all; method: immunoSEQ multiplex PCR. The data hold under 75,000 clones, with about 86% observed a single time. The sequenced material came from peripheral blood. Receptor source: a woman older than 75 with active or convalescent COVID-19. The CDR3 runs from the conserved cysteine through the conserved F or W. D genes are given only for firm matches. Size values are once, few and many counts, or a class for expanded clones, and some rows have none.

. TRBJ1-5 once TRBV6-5 TGTGCCAGCGGTCGTGGGGGGGATCAGCCCCAGCATTTT CASGRGGDQPQHF
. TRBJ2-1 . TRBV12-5 TGTGCTAGTGGTTTGGACAGGTACAATGAGCAGTTCTTC CASGLDRYNEQFF
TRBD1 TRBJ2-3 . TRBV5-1 TGCGCCAGCAGCTTGGAGGGACAGGGGCTAGATACGCAGTATTTT CASSLEGQGLDTQYF
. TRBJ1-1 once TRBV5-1 TGCGCCAGCACCGCGACAGGTCAGAACACTGAAGCTTTCTTT CASTATGQNTEAFF
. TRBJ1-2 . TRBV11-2 TGTGCCAGCAGCCGCGGACAGTATGGCTACACCTTC CASSRGQYGYTF
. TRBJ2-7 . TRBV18 TGTGCCAGTGGGGGCCAGTACGAGCAGTACTTC CASGGQYEQYF
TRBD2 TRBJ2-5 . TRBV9 TGTGCCAGCAGCGCACCCGTCCTGACTAGCGGGGGAGCCCGGGAGACCCAGTACTTC CASSAPVLTSGGARETQYF
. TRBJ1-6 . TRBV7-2 TGTGCCAGCAGCTTTTCAATCAATTCACCCCTCCACTTT CASSFSINSPLHF
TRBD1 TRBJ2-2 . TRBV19 TGTGCCAGTAGTATTCTCATGACAGGGGACACCGGGGAGCTGTTTTTT CASSILMTGDTGELFF
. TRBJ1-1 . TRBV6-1 TGTGCCAGCAGTGAAGGGGGACACCCCGGGGCTGAAGCTTTCTTT CASSEGGHPGAEAFF
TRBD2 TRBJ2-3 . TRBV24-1 TGTGCCACCAGTGACAGGTCACTAGCGGGGGGATACACAGATACGCAGTATTTT CATSDRSLAGGYTDTQYF
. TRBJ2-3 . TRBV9 TGTGCCAGCAGCCCCGCGGTGACTAGCACAGATACGCAGTATTTT CASSPAVTSTDTQYF
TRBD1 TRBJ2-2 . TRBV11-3 TGTGCCAGCAGCCCCGCAGGGGGAAGAGGGGAGCTGTTTTTT CASSPAGGRGELFF
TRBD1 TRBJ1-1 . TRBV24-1 TGTGCCACCAGCGAGACAGGGTCGAACACTGAAGCTTTCTTT CATSETGSNTEAFF
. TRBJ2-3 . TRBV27 TGTGCCAGCAGTCCTCGTTCGTGGGCGCAATGGGGCCCAGATACGCAGTATTTT CASSPRSWAQWGPDTQYF
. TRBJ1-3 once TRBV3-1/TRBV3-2 TGTGCCAGCAGCCAATCCCTACAGGGAATTGCTGGAAACACCATATATTTT CASSQSLQGIAGNTIYF
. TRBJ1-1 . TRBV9 TGTGCCAGCAGCTTATCAGGGCTCCCGAACACTGAAGCTTTCTTT CASSLSGLPNTEAFF
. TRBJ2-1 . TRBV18 TGTGCCAGCTCCCAGCGCGGGACGCCTAGCCATGAGCAGTTCTTC CASSQRGTPSHEQFF
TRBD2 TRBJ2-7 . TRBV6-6 TGTGCCAGCAGTGGGACTAGTGGAGAGCAGTACTTC CASSGTSGEQYF
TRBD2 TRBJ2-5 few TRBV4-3 TGCGCCAGCAGCCAAGGATTAAGCGGGGGGGCCCTTCAGGAGACCCAGTACTTC CASSQGLSGGALQETQYF
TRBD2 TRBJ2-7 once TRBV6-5 TGTGCCAGCTCCCATGCTAGCGGGGGGGCTTACGAGCAGTACTTC CASSHASGGAYEQYF
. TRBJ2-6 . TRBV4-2 TGTGCCAGCAGCCAAGACCCCAGGGGGGCCGGGGCCAACGTCCTGACTTTC CASSQDPRGAGANVLTF
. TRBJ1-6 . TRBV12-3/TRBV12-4 TGTGCCAGCAGCGTGGGCAATTCACCCCTCCACTTT CASSVGNSPLHF
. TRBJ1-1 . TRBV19 TGTGCCAGTAATAGGGGGATCACTGAAGCTTTCTTT CASNRGITEAFF
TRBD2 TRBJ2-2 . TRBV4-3 TGCGCCAGCAGCCAAGTAACTAGCGGGGGGGGGACCGGGGAGCTGTTTTTT CASSQVTSGGGTGELFF
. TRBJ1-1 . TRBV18 TGTGCCAGCTCACAGAACAGAGAACACACTGAAGCTTTCTTT CASSQNREHTEAFF
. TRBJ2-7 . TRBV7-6 TGTGCCAGCAGCCCCGTCGGGGAGGAGCAGTACTTC CASSPVGEEQYF
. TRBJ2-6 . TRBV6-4 TGTGCCAGCAGTGACTCGAGAGGGCCTGGGGCCAACGTCCTGACTTTC CASSDSRGPGANVLTF